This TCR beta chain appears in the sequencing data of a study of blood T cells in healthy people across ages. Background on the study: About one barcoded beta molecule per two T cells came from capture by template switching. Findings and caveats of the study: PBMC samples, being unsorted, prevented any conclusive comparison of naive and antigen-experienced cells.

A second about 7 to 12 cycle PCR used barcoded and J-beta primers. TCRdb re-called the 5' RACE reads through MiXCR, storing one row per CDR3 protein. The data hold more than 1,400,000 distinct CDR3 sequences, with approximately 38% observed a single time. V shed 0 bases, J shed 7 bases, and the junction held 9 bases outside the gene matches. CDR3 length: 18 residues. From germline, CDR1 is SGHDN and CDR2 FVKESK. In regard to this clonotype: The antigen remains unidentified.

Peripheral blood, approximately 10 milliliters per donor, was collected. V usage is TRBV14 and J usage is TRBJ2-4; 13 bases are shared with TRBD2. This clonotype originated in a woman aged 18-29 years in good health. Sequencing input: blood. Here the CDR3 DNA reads TGTGCCAGCAGCCAAGATCGGCCGGGACTAGCGGGGCGGAACATTCAGTACTTC. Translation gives CASSQDRPGLAGRNIQYF.